This T cell receptor (beta chain) was recorded in a study of OX40 agonist ivuxolimab in advanced cancers. TCRdb's table, derived via immunoSEQ multiplex PCR, lists solely in-frame clones and lacks some. Here the sample spans 60,000 to 80,000 clones, 90% to 95% being singletons. Patients with autoimmune history or systemic immunosuppression were excluded. Worth noting for this clone: Antigen specificity is unknown. At one of its ends the junction is not consistent with the germline gene, which may arise from a read error.

General study findings and limits: CD8+ T cells averaged more expanded clones than CD4+. At 0.1 to 3.0 mg/kg, CD4+ and CD8+ blood T cells expanded clonally by week 6. Partly responding patients at 0.1-3.0 mg/kg showed some of the smallest clonal expansion.

Germline loops: CDR1 SGDLS, CDR2 YYNGEE. There are 12 residues in the CDR3. This rearrangement joins TRBV9 to TRBJ2-7, with 8 nucleotides matching TRBD1. The sample consisted of CD4+ or CD8+ T cells sorted from blood, taken in a trial of the OX40 agonist ivuxolimab. The TCR comes from an adult with an advanced solid tumor such as melanoma, head and neck, liver or kidney cancer. For the CDR3, the DNA is TGTGCCAGCAGCGCCCGGGGACAGGAGCTCAACTTC. It codes for CASSARGQELNF. The full variable domain, in which reference TRBV9 and TRBJ2-7 provide the parts outside the CDR3, is DSGVTQTPKHLITATGQRVTLRCSPRSGDLSVYWYQQSLDQGLQFLIQYYNGEERAKGNILERFSAQQFPDLHSELNLSSLELGDSALYFCASSARGQELNFGPGTRLTVT.